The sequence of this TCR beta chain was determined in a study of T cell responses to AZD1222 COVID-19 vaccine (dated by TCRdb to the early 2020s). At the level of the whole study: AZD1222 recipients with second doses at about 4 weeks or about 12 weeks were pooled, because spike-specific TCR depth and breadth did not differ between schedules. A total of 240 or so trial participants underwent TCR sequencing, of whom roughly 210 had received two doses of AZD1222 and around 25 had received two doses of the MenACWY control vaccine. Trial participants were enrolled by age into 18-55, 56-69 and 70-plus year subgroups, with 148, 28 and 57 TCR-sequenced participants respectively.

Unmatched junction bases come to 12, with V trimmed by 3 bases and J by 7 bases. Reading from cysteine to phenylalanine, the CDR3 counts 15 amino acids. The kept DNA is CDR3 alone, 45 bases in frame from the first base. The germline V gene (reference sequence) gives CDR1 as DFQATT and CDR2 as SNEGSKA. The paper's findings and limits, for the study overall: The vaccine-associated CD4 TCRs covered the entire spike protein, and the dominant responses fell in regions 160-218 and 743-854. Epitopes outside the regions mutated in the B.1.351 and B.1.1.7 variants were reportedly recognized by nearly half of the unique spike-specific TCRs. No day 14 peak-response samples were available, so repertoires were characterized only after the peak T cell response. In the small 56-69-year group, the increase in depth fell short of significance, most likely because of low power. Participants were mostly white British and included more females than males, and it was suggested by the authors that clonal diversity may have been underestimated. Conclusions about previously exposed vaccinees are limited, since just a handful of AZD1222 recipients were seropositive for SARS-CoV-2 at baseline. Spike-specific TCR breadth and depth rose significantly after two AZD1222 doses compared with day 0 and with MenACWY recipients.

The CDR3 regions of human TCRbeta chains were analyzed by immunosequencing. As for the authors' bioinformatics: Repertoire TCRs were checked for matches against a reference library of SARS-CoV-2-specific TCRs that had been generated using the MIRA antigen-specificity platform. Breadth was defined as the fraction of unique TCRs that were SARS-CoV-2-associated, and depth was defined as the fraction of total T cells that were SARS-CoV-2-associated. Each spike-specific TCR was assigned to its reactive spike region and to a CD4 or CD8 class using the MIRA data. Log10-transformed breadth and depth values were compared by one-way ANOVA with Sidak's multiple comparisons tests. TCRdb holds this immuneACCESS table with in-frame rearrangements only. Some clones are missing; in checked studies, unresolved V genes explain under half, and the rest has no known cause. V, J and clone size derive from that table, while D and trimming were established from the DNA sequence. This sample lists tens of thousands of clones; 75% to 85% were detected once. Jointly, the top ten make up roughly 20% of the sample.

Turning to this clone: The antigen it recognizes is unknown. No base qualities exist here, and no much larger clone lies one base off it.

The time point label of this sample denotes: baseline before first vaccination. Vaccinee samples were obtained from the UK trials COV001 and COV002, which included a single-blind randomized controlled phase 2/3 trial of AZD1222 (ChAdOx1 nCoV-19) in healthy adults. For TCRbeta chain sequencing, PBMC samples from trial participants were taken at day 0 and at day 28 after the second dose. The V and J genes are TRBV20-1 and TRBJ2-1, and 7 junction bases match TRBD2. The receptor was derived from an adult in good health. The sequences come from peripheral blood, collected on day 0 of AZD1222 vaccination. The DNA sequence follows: TGCAGTGCTAGTCATTTCATTCGGCGGGGGAATGAGCAGTTCTTC. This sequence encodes CSASHFIRRGNEQFF.